This TCR beta chain was sequenced in a study of cytomegalovirus exposure and HLA in healthy donors. At the level of the study: As an earlier analysis found, roughly 180 million T cells yielded about 120 million unique TCR beta sequences.

Study-level points and caveats: One cluster of highly shared sequence variants probably arose as a sequencing artifact.

About this clone: Its matching antigen is unknown.

Germline V gives CDR1 SGHVS, CDR2 FQNEAQ. CDR3 length: 16 residues. V dropped 1 base and J dropped 0 bases, with 7 bases sitting between them. PCR was performed using 60 Vbeta and 13 Jbeta primers. Only in-frame clones appear in the TCRdb table, and some are missing; sequencing was by immunoSEQ multiplex PCR. The sample includes roughly 110,000 clones, about 70% seen only once; the top ten take about 6%. The V call is TRBV7-8, the J call TRBJ1-6; unclear D gene. The sequence came from a woman in her fifties or sixties in good health and CMV-seropositive. Sequenced: PBMCs. The CDR3 sequence is CASSLGSVSYNSPLHF. CDR3 coding DNA: TGTGCCAGCAGCTTAGGTTCGGTCTCCTATAATTCACCCCTCCACTTT.